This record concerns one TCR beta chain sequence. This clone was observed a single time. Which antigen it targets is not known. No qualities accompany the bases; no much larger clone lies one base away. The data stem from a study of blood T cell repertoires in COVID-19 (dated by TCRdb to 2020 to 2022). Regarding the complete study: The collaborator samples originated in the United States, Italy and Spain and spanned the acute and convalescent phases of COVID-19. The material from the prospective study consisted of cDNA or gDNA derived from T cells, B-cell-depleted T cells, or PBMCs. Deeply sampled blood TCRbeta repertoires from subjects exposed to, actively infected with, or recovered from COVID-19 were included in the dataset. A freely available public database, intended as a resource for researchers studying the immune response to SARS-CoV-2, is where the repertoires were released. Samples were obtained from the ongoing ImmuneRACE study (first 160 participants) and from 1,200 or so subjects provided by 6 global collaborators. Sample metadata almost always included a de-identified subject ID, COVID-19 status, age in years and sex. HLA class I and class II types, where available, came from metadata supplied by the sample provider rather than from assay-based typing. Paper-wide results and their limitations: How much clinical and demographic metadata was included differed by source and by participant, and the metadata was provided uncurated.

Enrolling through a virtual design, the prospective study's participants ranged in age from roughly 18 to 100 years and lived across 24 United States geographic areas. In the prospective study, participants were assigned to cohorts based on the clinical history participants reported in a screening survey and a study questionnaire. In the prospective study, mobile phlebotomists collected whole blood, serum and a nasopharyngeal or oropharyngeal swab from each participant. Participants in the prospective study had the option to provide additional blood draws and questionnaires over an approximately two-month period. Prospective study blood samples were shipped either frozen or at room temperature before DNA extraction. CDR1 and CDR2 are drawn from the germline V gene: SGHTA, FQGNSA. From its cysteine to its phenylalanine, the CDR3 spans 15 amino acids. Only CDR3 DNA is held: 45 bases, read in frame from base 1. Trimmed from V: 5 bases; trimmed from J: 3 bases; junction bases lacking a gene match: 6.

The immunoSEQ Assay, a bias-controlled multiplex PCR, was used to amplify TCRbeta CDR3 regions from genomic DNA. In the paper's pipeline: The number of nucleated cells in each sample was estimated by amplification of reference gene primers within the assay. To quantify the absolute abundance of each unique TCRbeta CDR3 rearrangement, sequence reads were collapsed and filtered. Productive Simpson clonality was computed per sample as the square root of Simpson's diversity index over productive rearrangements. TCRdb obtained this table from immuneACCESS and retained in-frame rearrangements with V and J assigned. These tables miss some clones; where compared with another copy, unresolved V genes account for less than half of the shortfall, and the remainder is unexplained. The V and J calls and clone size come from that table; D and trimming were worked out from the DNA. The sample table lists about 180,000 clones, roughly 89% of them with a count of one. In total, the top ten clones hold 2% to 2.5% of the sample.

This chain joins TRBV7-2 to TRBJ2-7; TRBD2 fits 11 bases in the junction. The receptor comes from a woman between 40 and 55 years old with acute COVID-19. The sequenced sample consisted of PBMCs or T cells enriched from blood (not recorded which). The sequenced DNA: TGTGCCAGCAGCACCGACACTAGCGGGAGCTACGAGCAGTACTTC. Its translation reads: CASSTDTSGSYEQYF.